A single sample gave rise to the 24 T cell receptor beta chains below, sequenced in a study of blood T cells in healthy people across ages. Using a J-beta primer mix together with a sample-barcoded 5' primer, a second PCR was run for about 6 to 11 cycles. TCRdb re-analysed the 5' RACE reads in MiXCR, keeping a single row per CDR3 protein. The sample contains around 850,000 distinct CDR3 sequences, approximately 35% of which appear only once. The sequencing sample was made of blood. Source of these receptors: a man between 18 and 29 years old in good health.

This clonotype was counted a few times. The chain couples TRBV5-6 to TRBJ2-1, with a possible D match to TRBD1 (6 bases). The germline gives CDR1 SGHDT, CDR2 YYEEEE. The CDR3 has 20 residues. Trimming removed 3 bases from V and 8 bases from J, with 33 bases in between. CDR3 region: CASSSHFELRQERRDDEQFF. The CDR3 DNA reads TGTGCCAGCAGCTCACACTTTGAATTAAGACAGGAGAGAAGGGACGATGAGCAGTTCTTC.

This clonotype was counted between two and nine times. The chain recombines TRBV20-1 with TRBJ2-1; 10 nucleotides align to TRBD1. The assigned J gene may be wrong: the sequence end matches TRBJ2-7 better. The germline V gene encodes CDR1 DFQATT and CDR2 SNEGSKA (reference sequence). CDR3 length equals 15 residues. The chain's CDR3 is CSATLRDRGYNEQYF. The DNA of the CDR3 is TGCAGCGCAACACTCCGGGACAGGGGTTACAATGAGCAGTACTTC.

In its sample, this clonotype was seen a few times. The rearrangement links TRBV5-1 to TRBJ2-5; D might be TRBD1 (6 bases). CDR1 is SGHRS, CDR2 YFSETQ, per germline. V lost 2 bases and J 2 bases, leaving 13 bases between the germline ends. The CDR3 is 15 residues long. The CDR3 DNA reads as TGCGCCAGCAGCTTCGAGCCAGGGGAACAAGAGACCCAGTACTTC. This gives the protein CASSFEPGEQETQYF.

The sample holds a few counts of this clonotype. The chain is built from TRBV12-3 or TRBV12-4 and TRBJ1-5, with D possibly matching TRBD1 (6 bases). The CDR3 has 16 residues. V was cut by 3 bases and J by 4 bases, with 16 bases left in between. The CDR3 is CASSFARTVLNQPQHF. CDR3 DNA: TGTGCCAGCAGTTTCGCCCGGACAGTGCTAAATCAGCCCCAGCATTTT.

The sample holds one count of this clonotype. The chain is built from TRBV10-3 and TRBJ1-5; D is unresolved. The germline CDR1 and CDR2 sequences are ENHRY and SYGVKD. This CDR3 region has 13 residues. The V and J ends lost 11 bases and 2 bases respectively, with 13 bases between them. CDR3 loop: CAGRTDGNQPQHF. CDR3 nucleotide sequence: TGTGCCGGCCGTACGGACGGCAATCAGCCCCAGCATTTT.

This clonotype was found many times. This chain connects TRBV12-3 or TRBV12-4 to TRBJ1-6; a weak D match, TRBD1 (5 bases). The CDR3 is made up of 13 amino acids. Trimming shortened V by 2 bases and J by 11 bases, and 10 bases separated the two germline ends. CDR3 protein: CASSLMGTTPLHF. CDR3 bases: TGTGCCAGCAGTTTAATGGGGACTACACCCCTCCACTTT.

This clonotype was picked up many times. The chain recombines TRBV6-2 or TRBV6-3 with TRBJ2-7; D is possibly TRBD1 or TRBD2 (5 bases each). Trimming removed 2 bases from V and 7 bases from J, with 9 bases in between. Germline CDR1 and CDR2: MNHEY and SVGEGT. CDR3 size: 12 residues. CDR3 nucleotides: TGTGCCAGCAGTTACCCTGGGGGTGAGCAGTACTTC. Amino acids: CASSYPGGEQYF.

This chain links TRBV7-2 with TRBJ2-5; D may correspond to TRBD1 or TRBD2 (5 bases each). The last part of the DNA fits TRBJ2-1 better; the J call may be wrong. This CDR3 is 11 amino acids long. Germline loops: CDR1 SGHTA, CDR2 FQGNSA. The CDR3: CASSLDGTQFF. The CDR3 coding sequence is TGTGCCAGCAGCTTAGACGGGACCCAGTTCTTC.

This clonotype was counted a few times. The chain combines TRBV20-1 with TRBJ1-1; D gene ambiguous. Trimming removed 6 bases from V and 1 base from J, with 18 bases in between. Germline values: CDR1 DFQATT, CDR2 SNEGSKA (reference sequence). This CDR3 contains 15 residues. CDR3 sequence reads: CSAAVAHIGNTEAFF. The DNA of the CDR3 is TGCAGTGCGGCAGTAGCTCATATTGGGAACACTGAAGCTTTCTTT.

This clonotype was detected only a few times. The chain uses TRBV5-5 and TRBJ1-1; 9 bases fit TRBD1. The ends lost 0 bases at V and 7 bases at J; junction bases unmatched: 4. The length of the CDR3 is 14 residues. Germline lookup yields CDR1 SGHKS and CDR2 YYEKEE (reference sequence). Written as DNA, the CDR3 is TGTGCCAGCAGCTTGGGGACAGGGGAAAATGAAGCTTTCTTT. It yields the protein CASSLGTGENEAFF.

This chain links TRBV3-1 with TRBJ2-1; 12 bases agree with TRBD2. The CDR3 totals 20 residues. J lost 4 bases, V lost 3 bases, and 16 bases had no gene match. CDR1 and CDR2 from the germline V gene are LGHDT and YNNKEL (reference sequence). This CDR3 is CASSQSLLAGGSRLYNEQFF. CDR3 bases: TGTGCCAGCAGCCAGTCTCTACTAGCGGGGGGTTCACGACTTTACAATGAGCAGTTCTTC.

V and J are TRBV28 and TRBJ1-4; unclear D gene. V was cut by 2 bases and J by 3 bases, with 7 bases left in between. The length of the CDR3 is 14 residues. CDR1 and CDR2 from the germline V gene are MDHEN and SYDVKM. The CDR3 nucleotides are TGTGCCAGCAGTTTACCCGCGTCTAATGAAAAACTGTTTTTT. As protein: CASSLPASNEKLFF.

The chain combines TRBV9 with TRBJ2-4, with TRBD1 matching 9 bases. The germline V gene encodes CDR1 SGDLS and CDR2 YYNGEE. The trim removed 5 bases at V and 0 bases at J, leaving 3 bases unmatched. The length of the CDR3 is 15 residues. The CDR3 protein is CASSQTGGAKNIQYF. The CDR3 DNA reads TGTGCCAGCAGTCAGACAGGGGGAGCCAAAAACATTCAGTACTTC. Combining the CDR3 with reference TRBV9 and TRBJ2-4 gives the whole variable domain DSGVTQTPKHLITATGQRVTLRCSPRSGDLSVYWYQQSLDQGLQFLIQYYNGEERAKGNILERFSAQQFPDLHSELNLSSLELGDSALYFCASSQTGGAKNIQYFGAGTRLSVL.

This clonotype was recorded a few times. This chain joins TRBV5-5 and TRBJ2-3; D unclear. Germline assignment: CDR1 SGHKS and CDR2 YYEKEE (reference sequence). The CDR3 runs to 15 residues. V was shortened by 4 bases and J by 3 bases, with 15 bases between the two germline ends. The CDR3 coding sequence is TGTGCCAGCAGCCTCCGTCTCGCTTCGACAGATACGCAGTATTTT. Translated, it gives CASSLRLASTDTQYF.

The J gene is TRBJ1-4, the V gene TRBV20-1; TRBD1 matches at 8 bases. Unmatched junction bases numbered 16, after V lost 6 bases and J lost 7 bases. CDR1 is DFQATT and CDR2 is SNEGSKA in the germline V gene (reference sequence). CDR3 length equals 16 residues. The CDR3 is CSAHQTSGGSGEKLFF. The CDR3 bases are TGCAGTGCCCACCAGACCTCAGGGGGCAGTGGTGAAAAACTGTTTTTT.

The V and J genes are TRBV19 and TRBJ1-6, with D unresolved. CDR3 length: 14 residues. From germline, CDR1 is LNHDA and CDR2 SQIVND (reference sequence). The V and J ends lost 2 bases and 3 bases respectively, with 5 bases between them. CDR3 nucleotide sequence: TGTGCCAGTAGTATACAGGTCTATAATTCACCCCTCCACTTT. Its translation: CASSIQVYNSPLHF.

This clonotype was observed a handful of times. This rearrangement joins TRBV7-2 to TRBJ2-7, with 14 nucleotides matching TRBD2. Germline loops: CDR1 SGHTA, CDR2 FQGNSA. CDR3 length: 18 residues. With V trimmed by 5 bases and J by 7 bases, 16 bases remained unmatched. CDR3 protein: CASSRRTSGGLSYNEQYF. The CDR3 DNA reads TGTGCCAGCAGCCGTCGGACTAGCGGGGGGCTCTCCTACAATGAGCAGTACTTC. Full variable domain (missing parts from reference TRBV7-2 and TRBJ2-7): GAGVSQSPSNKVTEKGKDVELRCDPISGHTALYWYRQSLGQGLEFLIYFQGNSAPDKSGLPSDRFSAERTGGSVSTLTIQRTQQEDSAVYLCASSRRTSGGLSYNEQYFGPGTRLTVT.

V usage is TRBV2 and J usage is TRBJ2-3; 10 bases align to TRBD2. The CDR3 spans 17 residues. Germline CDR1 SNHLY, CDR2 FYNNEI. V shed 10 bases and J 5 bases; nucleotides not matched to a gene: 18. The CDR3 DNA follows: TGTGCCACCCCGCGGGGAAGTAGCGGGGGGTTCGAAGATACGCAGTATTTT. This encodes CATPRGSSGGFEDTQYF.

This clonotype has only a few counts. The CDR3 sequence is CASSTETRRYEQYF. CDR3 DNA sequence: TGTGCCAGCAGTACCGAGACTCGACGATACGAGCAGTACTTC. The rearrangement uses TRBV6-2 or TRBV6-3 and TRBJ2-7; D is uncertain. CDR3 length: 14 amino acids. Trimming removed 5 bases at V and 4 bases at J, with 15 bases between. Germline CDR1 MNHEY, CDR2 SVGEGT.

V usage is TRBV7-2 and J usage is TRBJ2-3; TRBD2 agrees at 10 bases. CDR3 length equals 18 residues. Germline V gives CDR1 SGHTA, CDR2 FQGNSA. Trimming cost V 1 base and J 0 bases; bases outside gene matches: 7. The CDR3 bases are TGTGCCAGCAGCTTAGTGGGACTAGCGACCACTAGCACAGATACGCAGTATTTT. This translates into CASSLVGLATTSTDTQYF.

This chain joins TRBV20-1 and TRBJ1-1, with D perhaps TRBD1 (6 bases). Looked up from germline, CDR1 is DFQATT and CDR2 is SNEGSKA (reference sequence). V lost 5 bases and J lost 0, with 13 bases in between. The CDR3 spans 14 residues. CDR3 nucleotides: TGCAGTGCTTCCCCACAGGGATTGAACACTGAAGCTTTCTTT. It translates to CSASPQGLNTEAFF.

The sample holds a few counts of this clonotype. The V and J genes are TRBV20-1 and TRBJ1-2, with D uncertain. Germline CDR1 DFQATT, CDR2 SNEGSKA (reference sequence). V dropped 7 bases and J dropped 2 bases, with 14 bases sitting between them. The CDR3 sequence is 13 residues long. The CDR3 loop reads CSVEDAANYGYTF. The CDR3 DNA reads TGCAGTGTCGAAGACGCAGCGAACTATGGCTACACCTTC.

The chain employs TRBV13 and TRBJ2-1; 10 bases align to TRBD1. The junction had 10 bases not matched to a gene; V was cut back by 5 bases and J by 0 bases. Per germline, CDR1 PRHDT and CDR2 FYEKMQ (reference sequence). The CDR3 has 18 amino acids. The CDR3 loop is CASSGDRGDKSSYNEQFF. CDR3 bases: TGTGCCAGCAGCGGGGACAGGGGCGATAAGAGCTCCTACAATGAGCAGTTCTTC.

V and J are TRBV4-3 and TRBJ1-6; TRBD1 matches at 7 bases. Germline CDR1 LGHNA, CDR2 YSLEER. V gave up 0 bases and J gave up 7 bases; unmatched junction bases: 3. The CDR3 sequence is 15 residues long. The CDR3 region has the DNA TGCGCCAGCAGCCAAGATGAGGGACAGAATTCACCCCTCCACTTT. Residues: CASSQDEGQNSPLHF.